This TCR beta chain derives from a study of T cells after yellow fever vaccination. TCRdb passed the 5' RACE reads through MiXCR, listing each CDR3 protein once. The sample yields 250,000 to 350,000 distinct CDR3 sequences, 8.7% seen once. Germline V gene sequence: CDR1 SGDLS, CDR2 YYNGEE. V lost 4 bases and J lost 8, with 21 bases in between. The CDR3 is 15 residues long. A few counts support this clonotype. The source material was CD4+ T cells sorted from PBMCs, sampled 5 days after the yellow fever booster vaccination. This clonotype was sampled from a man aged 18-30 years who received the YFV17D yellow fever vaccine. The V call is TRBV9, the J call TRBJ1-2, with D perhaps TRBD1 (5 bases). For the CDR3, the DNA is TGTGCCAGCAGCCCCTCGGGACCCATGTGGGGAGGCTACACCTTC. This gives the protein CASSPSGPMWGGYTF.